This T cell receptor (beta chain) was sequenced during a study of cytomegalovirus exposure and HLA in healthy donors. Study-level background: Some 85 million unique TCRs, all from HLA-typed donors, were included in an early release of the data. The study, taken as a whole, reports: Reportedly, HLA-A and HLA-B alleles of most subjects were accurately predicted from TCR beta.

A word on this clone: What it binds is unknown.

Whereas donors were nominally healthy upon sampling, unrecorded immune exposures were probable. The PCR used 60 Vbeta and 13 Jbeta primers. Repertoires were generated with immunoSEQ multiplex PCR, while TCRdb's copy carries only in-frame clones and drops some. Of some 120,000 clones in the sample, roughly 70% are singletons; the top ten hold about 2.1%. The origin of this receptor is a woman aged 40 to 49 in good health and CMV-seropositive. Source material: PBMCs.

CDR3 protein: CASSSRSSGRDNEQFF. The CDR3 nucleotides are TGCGCCAGCAGCTCCCGTAGTAGCGGGAGGGACAATGAGCAGTTCTTC. This rearrangement joins TRBV5-1 to TRBJ2-1, with 11 bases lining up with TRBD2. The germline V gene encodes CDR1 SGHRS and CDR2 YFSETQ. Trimming cost V 3 bases and J 5 bases; bases outside gene matches: 7. This CDR3 spans 16 amino acids.